The sequence of this TCR beta chain was determined in a study of human T cells and chemical hapten exposure. The study, taken as a whole, reports: With DPC sensitization, TCRs exceeding 1 in 1000 frequency showed no change. Relative to control repertoires, expanded TCRs gave rise to significantly more large CDR3 similarity clusters.

CDR3 length: 13 amino acids. CDR1 is SGHKS, CDR2 YYEKEE, per germline (reference sequence). V was trimmed by 4 bases and J by 4 bases, leaving 9 bases between them. As handled by the study authors: Per sample, the median was approximately 100,000 TCRs, with values from about 22,000 to 700,000. TCRdb recomputed calls from the RACE reads with MiXCR, one row per CDR3 protein. It is TCRdb's table, rather than the study itself, that gives the V and J calls and clone size. The top ten clones hold 0.92% of a sample with about 120,000 distinct CDR3 sequences, approximately 14% of them seen once. Points on this clonotype: Its target is unknown.

Time point specified: patch test 1, 2 weeks after DPC sensitization. Treatment defined: therapeutic diphenylcyclopropenone sensitization with weekly scalp DPC. From whole blood left unfractionated, total RNA was extracted. The gene calls are TRBV5-5 and TRBJ1-5, with D maybe TRBD1 (5 bases). The clonotype originates from a man between 18 and 35 years old with alopecia areata. Some clones in this sample may be carry-over from other donors' samples. Sequencing used whole blood, obtained in connection with sensitization to the hapten diphenylcyclopropenone (DPC). Written as DNA, the CDR3 is TGTGCCAGCAGCCCCTACAGGAATCAGCCCCAGCATTTT. This codes for CASSPYRNQPQHF.